One and the same sample provided the 32 T cell receptor beta chains below, sequenced in a study of Ad26.COV2.S vaccination and SARS-CoV-2 variants. Treatment noted: around 19 received Ad26.COV2.S at low or high dose, single or two shots; roughly 5 received placebo; per-sample allocation not given. Day 63 following the first vaccine or placebo injection was when the samples were taken. Some clones are missing from TCRdb's copy, which holds only in-frame ones; the method was immunoSEQ multiplex PCR. The data contain some 410,000 clones, approximately 90% of them singletons. This specimen was peripheral blood, taken in a trial of Ad26.COV2.S vaccine versus placebo. These receptors were obtained from a person aged 18 to 59 who received the Ad26.COV2.S COVID-19 vaccine or a placebo.

This chain connects TRBV6-6 to TRBJ1-4, with TRBD1 matching over 8 bases. V lost 6 bases and J lost 8; bases outside the gene matches: 14. The CDR3 has 16 amino acids. Germline CDR1 and CDR2: MNHNY and SVGAGI (reference sequence). The CDR3: CASSHPPGTGREKLFF. Here the CDR3 DNA reads TGTGCCAGCAGCCACCCCCCCGGGACAGGACGGGAAAAACTGTTTTTT.

This clone appeared once. The rearrangement links TRBV5-4 to TRBJ2-5; TRBD2 might be the D (6 bases). Germline-derived CDR1 and CDR2 are SGHNT and YYREEE (reference sequence). The CDR3 contains 15 residues. Trimming shortened V by 0 bases and J by 1 base, and 10 bases separated the two germline ends. CDR3 loop: CASSLAVGGQETQYF. In nucleotides, the CDR3 is TGTGCCAGCAGCTTGGCAGTGGGGGGCCAAGAGACCCAGTACTTC.

The V gene is TRBV4-3, the J gene TRBJ2-7; D uncertain. Germline CDR1 and CDR2: LGHNA and YSLEER. Trimming took 0 bases from V and 6 from J, leaving 12 bases between them. This CDR3 is built from 14 residues. DNA of the CDR3: TGCGCCAGCAGCCAAGAGAAGGGAATAGGCGAGCAGTACTTC. It encodes CASSQEKGIGEQYF.

The chain couples TRBV6-1 to TRBJ1-2; D is possibly TRBD1 (6 bases). The germline gives CDR1 MNHNS, CDR2 SASEGT. CDR3 length equals 20 residues. Trimming took 3 bases from V and 0 from J, leaving 26 bases between them. DNA for the CDR3: TGTGCCAGCAGTGAGAGGGTTGGGGCCCAACAGGGAAGAACTAACTATGGCTACACCTTC. It codes for CASSERVGAQQGRTNYGYTF.

The chain has TRBV19 and TRBJ1-2; D is perhaps TRBD1 (6 bases). Germline CDR1 reads LNHDA; CDR2 reads SQIVND (reference sequence). The CDR3 sequence is 12 residues long. V lost 2 bases and J 6 bases, leaving 7 bases between the germline ends. The CDR3 DNA reads as TGTGCCAGTAGTATACAGGGGCATGGCTACACCTTC. As protein: CASSIQGHGYTF. The full variable domain, in which reference TRBV19 and TRBJ1-2 provide the parts outside the CDR3, is DGGITQSPKYLFRKEGQNVTLSCEQNLNHDAMYWYRQDPGQGLRLIYYSQIVNDFQKGDIAEGYSVSREKKESFPLTVTSAQKNPTAFYLCASSIQGHGYTFGSGTRLTVV.

The V and J genes are TRBV5-1 and TRBJ1-2, with a possible D match to TRBD1 (6 bases). Looked up from germline, CDR1 is SGHRS and CDR2 is YFSETQ. The V and J ends lost 4 bases and 4 bases respectively, with 14 bases between them. There are 14 residues in the CDR3. The CDR3 region is CASSPQDRLYGYTF. Here the CDR3 DNA reads TGCGCCAGCAGCCCTCAGGACAGACTCTATGGCTACACCTTC. Filled out from reference TRBV5-1 and TRBJ1-2, the complete variable domain reads KAGVTQTPRYLIKTRGQQVTLSCSPISGHRSVSWYQQTPGQGLQFLFEYFSETQRNKGNFPGRFSGRQFSNSRSEMNVSTLELGDSALYLCASSPQDRLYGYTFGSGTRLTVV.

This rearrangement joins TRBV6-2 or TRBV6-3 to TRBJ1-5; possible D gene TRBD1, 5 bases. Germline V lookup: CDR1 MNHEY, CDR2 SVGEGT. V lost 7 bases and J lost 0, with 13 bases in between. This CDR3 is built from 15 residues. The CDR3 bases are TGTGCCAGCAACCCTCGGACATTTAGCAATCAGCCCCAGCATTTT. This gives the protein CASNPRTFSNQPQHF.

This chain links TRBV12-5 with TRBJ2-1, with D unclear. Germline V gene sequence: CDR1 LGHNT, CDR2 FRNRAP. V shed 3 bases and J shed 1 base, with 7 bases lying between them. This CDR3 has 14 residues. The CDR3 is CASGFGVSYNEQFF. CDR3 DNA sequence: TGTGCTAGTGGTTTCGGAGTGTCCTACAATGAGCAGTTCTTC.

The chain carries TRBV7-9 and TRBJ2-5, with 11 bases matching TRBD2. CDR3 size: 18 residues. Germline V gives CDR1 SEHNR, CDR2 FQNEAQ (reference sequence). V shed 5 bases, J shed 5 bases, and the junction held 16 bases outside the gene matches. CDR3 amino acids: CASSPPSSLAGGLETQYF. CDR3 sequence (DNA): TGTGCCAGCAGCCCCCCTAGTAGCCTAGCGGGGGGTTTGGAGACCCAGTACTTC.

The rearrangement links TRBV7-2 to TRBJ2-1, with D unresolved. The CDR3 sequence is 14 residues long. V lost 6 bases to trimming and J lost 4 bases, with 13 bases between them. Germline-derived CDR1 and CDR2 are SGHTA and FQGNSA. The chain's CDR3 is CASRVGSPYNEQFF. The CDR3 nucleotides are TGTGCCAGCAGGGTGGGTAGCCCTTACAATGAGCAGTTCTTC.

This clone occurred a few times. The V gene is TRBV10-1, the J gene TRBJ2-2; tentatively, D is TRBD2 (6 bases). Trimming took 2 bases from V and 7 from J, leaving 11 bases between them. CDR3 size: 14 residues. In germline, CDR1 is WNHNN, CDR2 SYGVQD (reference sequence). Written as DNA, the CDR3 is TGCGCCAGCAGTGAGCGGCAGGGAGGCGGGGAGCTGTTTTTT. Its translation: CASSERQGGGELFF.

The chain recombines TRBV7-9 with TRBJ2-1; weak D call: TRBD2 (6 bases). Trimming removed 8 bases from V and 2 bases from J, with 16 bases in between. This CDR3 has 15 residues. Per germline, CDR1 SEHNR and CDR2 FQNEAQ (reference sequence). CDR3 coding DNA: TGTGCCAGCCCGAAAGGGACTTTTCCCTACAATGAGCAGTTCTTC. Its translation is CASPKGTFPYNEQFF. Looking up the rest from reference TRBV7-9 and TRBJ2-1 gives the full variable domain: DTGVSQNPRHKITKRGQNVTFRCDPISEHNRLYWYRQTLGQGPEFLTYFQNEAQLEKSRLLSDRFSAERPKGSFSTLEIQRTEQGDSAMYLCASPKGTFPYNEQFFGPGTRLTVL.

V is TRBV30 and J is TRBJ2-3, with no clear D. This CDR3 has 14 amino acids. The V gene's germline CDR1 is GTSNPN and CDR2 SVGIG (reference sequence). V dropped 3 bases and J dropped 0 bases, with 10 bases sitting between them. The CDR3 spells CAWSGLASTDTQYF. The CDR3 coding sequence is TGTGCCTGGAGCGGTCTGGCTAGCACAGATACGCAGTATTTT.

This sequence joins TRBV9 and TRBJ2-2, with D unclear. Germline V CDR1 and CDR2: SGDLS, YYNGEE. The CDR3 sequence is 14 residues long. Trimming shortened V by 0 bases and J by 2 bases, and 5 bases separated the two germline ends. CDR3 protein: CASSVGGNTGELFF. The CDR3 region has the DNA TGTGCCAGCAGCGTAGGAGGAAACACCGGGGAGCTGTTTTTT. The full variable domain, in which reference TRBV9 and TRBJ2-2 provide the parts outside the CDR3, is DSGVTQTPKHLITATGQRVTLRCSPRSGDLSVYWYQQSLDQGLQFLIQYYNGEERAKGNILERFSAQQFPDLHSELNLSSLELGDSALYFCASSVGGNTGELFFGEGSRLTVL.

This clone counts as large (0.1 to 1%). The rearrangement links TRBV5-1 to TRBJ2-7, with TRBD1 matching 7 bases. This CDR3 is built from 15 residues. V lost 4 bases to trimming and J lost 2 bases; unmatched junction nucleotides: 9. Germline values: CDR1 SGHRS, CDR2 YFSETQ. CDR3 bases: TGCGCCAGCAGCCTGGACAGGTTCGTTACCTACGAGCAGTACTTC. It encodes CASSLDRFVTYEQYF.

The chain employs TRBV27 and TRBJ2-7; 7 bases match TRBD1. Germline CDR1 reads MNHEY; CDR2 reads SMNVEV (reference sequence). The CDR3 contains 15 residues. Germline trimming cut 6 bases from V and 4 bases from J; bases unmatched to any gene: 12. The chain's CDR3 is CASSFEAEGAYEQYF. The CDR3 coding sequence is TGTGCCAGCAGCTTCGAGGCTGAGGGGGCGTACGAGCAGTACTTC.

The V and J genes are TRBV7-2 and TRBJ2-5; 8 bases match TRBD2. The trim removed 1 base at V and 5 bases at J, leaving 9 bases unmatched. This CDR3 has 16 amino acids. Germline CDR1 is SGHTA and CDR2 is FQGNSA. For the CDR3, the DNA is TGTGCCAGCAGCTTAGTCAGCGGGGGTATCGGGGAGACCCAGTACTTC. It encodes CASSLVSGGIGETQYF. The variable domain in full, completed from reference TRBV7-2 and TRBJ2-5, reads GAGVSQSPSNKVTEKGKDVELRCDPISGHTALYWYRQSLGQGLEFLIYFQGNSAPDKSGLPSDRFSAERTGGSVSTLTIQRTQQEDSAVYLCASSLVSGGIGETQYFGPGTRLLVL.

This sequence joins TRBV29-1 and TRBJ2-1; D possibly corresponds to TRBD2 (6 bases). Trimming took 3 bases from V and 9 from J, leaving 15 bases between them. This CDR3 is 13 amino acids long. Per the germline V gene, CDR1 is SQVTM and CDR2 is ANQGSEA. CDR3 in DNA: TGCAGCGTTGAGTTGTGGGGGGATCGTGAGCAGTTCTTC. It specifies CSVELWGDREQFF.

There are a few counts of this clone. The rearrangement uses TRBV12-3 or TRBV12-4 and TRBJ2-2, with TRBD2 as a possible D gene (5 bases). The V end was cut by 5 bases, the J end by 6 bases, with 7 bases between. This CDR3 contains 12 residues. The CDR3 DNA follows: TGTGCCAGCAGTCGGAGGTCCGGGGAGCTGTTTTTT. The encoded protein is CASSRRSGELFF.

Only a few counts were recorded for this clone. The rearrangement links TRBV5-4 to TRBJ1-6, with D perhaps matching TRBD1 (6 bases). The CDR3 is 16 residues long. The germline V gene has CDR1 SGHNT and CDR2 YYREEE (reference sequence). The ends were cut back, 0 bases at V and 9 bases at J, with 16 bases in the middle. CDR3 residues: CASSLVPGVSSSPLHF. CDR3 DNA: TGTGCCAGCAGCTTGGTCCCAGGGGTGAGTTCTTCACCCCTCCACTTT.

This sequence joins TRBV5-4 and TRBJ2-1; 16 nucleotides agree with TRBD2. Germline trimming cut 4 bases from V and 5 bases from J; bases unmatched to any gene: 6. Germline CDR1 SGHNT, CDR2 YYREEE (reference sequence). The CDR3 loop spans 17 amino acids. The DNA for the CDR3 is TGTGCCAGCAGCAAGGGACTAGCGGGGGGGCTCGACAATGAGCAGTTCTTC. Encoded protein: CASSKGLAGGLDNEQFF.

This clone appeared a few times. The rearrangement links TRBV4-3 to TRBJ2-3; D uncertain. This CDR3 comprises 15 residues. Per germline, CDR1 LGHNA and CDR2 YSLEER. V shed 0 bases and J shed 2 bases, with 9 bases lying between them. CDR3 protein: CASSQDRFSTDTQYF. The CDR3 nucleotides read TGCGCCAGCAGCCAAGATAGGTTCTCCACAGATACGCAGTATTTT.

V and J are TRBV7-2 and TRBJ2-1; tentative D call: TRBD2 (5 bases). This CDR3 has 13 residues. V was clipped by 6 bases and J by 3 bases, with 9 bases between them. Per germline, CDR1 SGHTA and CDR2 FQGNSA. The CDR3 DNA reads TGTGCCAGCAGAGCCGGGAACTACAATGAGCAGTTCTTC. Encoded protein: CASRAGNYNEQFF.

The genes are TRBV6-5 and TRBJ2-1; 10 bases fit TRBD2. After removal of 2 bases from V and 5 bases from J, the junction contained 6 bases not matched to a gene. There are 16 residues in the CDR3. From germline, CDR1 is MNHEY and CDR2 SVGAGI. DNA of the CDR3: TGTGCCAGCAGTTACGAGGGGACTAGCGTGAACAATGAGCAGTTCTTC. It encodes CASSYEGTSVNNEQFF.

The gene calls are TRBV25-1 and TRBJ1-2, with TRBD1 matching 8 bases. CDR1 is MGHDK and CDR2 is SYGVNS in the germline V gene. The J segment lost 8 bases and the V segment lost 2 bases, leaving 10 bases of the junction unmatched. CDR3 length: 15 residues. This chain's CDR3 is CASSEPMTGAGGYTF. CDR3 nucleotides: TGTGCCAGCAGTGAACCTATGACAGGGGCTGGAGGCTACACCTTC.

The rearrangement uses TRBV14 and TRBJ2-7; D gene uncertain. The CDR3 extends over 15 amino acids. Trimming took off 2 bases at V and 2 bases at J, with 13 bases between the two ends. CDR1 and CDR2 from the germline V gene are SGHDN and FVKESK. The CDR3 protein is CASSQNPSPTYEQYF. CDR3 coding DNA: TGTGCCAGCAGCCAAAATCCATCACCAACCTACGAGCAGTACTTC.

V usage is TRBV7-2 and J usage is TRBJ2-1; TRBD2 matches 10 bases. Germline trimming cut 7 bases from V and 2 bases from J; bases unmatched to any gene: 11. Germline CDR1 reads SGHTA; CDR2 reads FQGNSA. There are 17 residues in the CDR3. CDR3 bases: TGTGCCAGCACTCAACGGGAGCGGGGGGGGCCCTACAATGAGCAGTTCTTC. Its protein product is CASTQRERGGPYNEQFF.

This chain links TRBV19 with TRBJ2-1; 7 bases are a match to TRBD1. Germline V gene data show CDR1 as LNHDA and CDR2 as SQIVND (reference sequence). V dropped 0 bases and J dropped 1; count of bases not matched to a gene: 6. CDR3 size: 17 residues. In nucleotides, the CDR3 is TGTGCCAGTAGTATAGATAAACAGGGGTTTTCCTACAATGAGCAGTTCTTC. As protein: CASSIDKQGFSYNEQFF.

The chain recombines TRBV18 with TRBJ2-1; D is perhaps TRBD1 (5 bases). Germline values: CDR1 KGHSH, CDR2 LQKENI. The CDR3 contains 14 residues. V shed 4 bases and J shed 3 bases, with 10 bases lying between them. CDR3 nucleotides: TGTGCCAGCTCACTATCACAGGTCTACAATGAGCAGTTCTTC. Translated, it gives CASSLSQVYNEQFF.

This chain connects TRBV9 to TRBJ1-1; 10 bases are a match to TRBD1. J was trimmed by 0 bases and V by 3 bases; bases with no gene match: 5. The CDR3 totals 16 residues. Per the germline V gene, CDR1 is SGDLS and CDR2 is YYNGEE. The CDR3 sequence: CASSGQGALMNTEAFF. The DNA for the CDR3 is TGTGCCAGCAGCGGACAGGGGGCCCTCATGAACACTGAAGCTTTCTTT.

The CDR3 DNA reads as TGCAGTGCTAGTGACGATACGCAGTATTTT. Residues: CSASDDTQYF. The rearrangement links TRBV20-1 to TRBJ2-3; D gene uncertain. Trimming cost V 3 bases and J 6 bases, with 4 bases left between them. In germline, CDR1 is DFQATT, CDR2 SNEGSKA (reference sequence). The length of the CDR3 is 10 residues.

This clone was found once. The chain carries TRBV4-3 and TRBJ2-7; TRBD2 matches 9 bases. The CDR3 contains 15 residues. The junction had 6 bases not matched to a gene; V was cut back by 0 bases and J by 6 bases. CDR1 is LGHNA and CDR2 is YSLEER in the germline V gene. The CDR3 DNA follows: TGCGCCAGCAGCCAAGACCTAGCGGGGATTTGCGAGCAGTACTTC. Translated: CASSQDLAGICEQYF.